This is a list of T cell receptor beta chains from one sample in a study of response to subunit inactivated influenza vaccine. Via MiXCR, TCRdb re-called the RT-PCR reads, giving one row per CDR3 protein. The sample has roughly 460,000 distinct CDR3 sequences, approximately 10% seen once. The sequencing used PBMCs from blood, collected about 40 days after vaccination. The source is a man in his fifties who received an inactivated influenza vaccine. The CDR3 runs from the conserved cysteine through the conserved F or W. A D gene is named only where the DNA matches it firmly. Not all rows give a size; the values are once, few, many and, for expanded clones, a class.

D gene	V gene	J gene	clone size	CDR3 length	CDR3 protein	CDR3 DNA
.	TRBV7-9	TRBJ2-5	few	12	CASSSNLQTQYF	TGTGCCAGCAGCTCGAACCTCCAGACCCAGTACTTC
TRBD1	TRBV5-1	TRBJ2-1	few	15	CASSFAGTAYNEQFF	TGCGCCAGCAGCTTTGCCGGGACAGCTTACAATGAGCAGTTCTTC
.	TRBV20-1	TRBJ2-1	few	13	CSAREVGRNEQFF	TGCAGTGCTAGAGAGGTTGGCAGAAATGAGCAGTTCTTC
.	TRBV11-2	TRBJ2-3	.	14	CASSPVGVADTQYF	TGTGCCAGCAGCCCGGTAGGGGTTGCAGATACGCAGTATTTT
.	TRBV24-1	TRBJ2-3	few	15	CATSDGGRVSDTQYF	TGTGCCACCAGTGATGGGGGCAGGGTGAGCGATACGCAGTATTTT
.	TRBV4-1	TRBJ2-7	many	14	CASSQERASYEQYF	TGCGCCAGCAGCCAAGAAAGGGCGTCCTACGAGCAGTACTTC
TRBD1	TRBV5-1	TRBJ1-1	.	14	CASSSAGTGGEAFF	TGCGCCAGCAGCTCGGCCGGGACAGGGGGCGAAGCTTTCTTT
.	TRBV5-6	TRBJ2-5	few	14	CASSFQVTQETQYF	TGTGCCAGCAGTTTCCAGGTGACTCAAGAGACCCAGTACTTC
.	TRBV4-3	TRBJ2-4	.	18	CASSQDPSAATAKNIQYF	TGCGCCAGCAGCCAAGATCCTTCAGCGGCCACGGCCAAAAACATTCAGTACTTC
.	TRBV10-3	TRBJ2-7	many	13	CAISESTAYEQYF	TGTGCCATCAGTGAGTCGACGGCTTACGAGCAGTACTTC
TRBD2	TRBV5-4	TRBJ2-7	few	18	CASSSSGSGRPSSYEQYF	TGTGCCAGCAGCTCTTCGGGTAGCGGGAGGCCCAGCTCCTACGAGCAGTACTTC
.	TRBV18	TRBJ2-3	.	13	CASSPPGADTQYF	TGTGCCAGCTCACCACCGGGGGCAGATACGCAGTATTTT
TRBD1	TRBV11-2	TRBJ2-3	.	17	CASSSLRGRGRTDTQYF	TGTGCCAGCAGCTCTCTCCGTGGCAGGGGGCGGACAGATACGCAGTATTTT
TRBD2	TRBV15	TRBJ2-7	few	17	CATSRDTVGTSLGEQYF	TGTGCCACCAGCAGAGATACGGTCGGGACTAGCTTGGGCGAGCAGTACTTC
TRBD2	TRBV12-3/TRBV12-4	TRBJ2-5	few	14	CASSASGGLETQYF	TGTGCCAGCAGTGCTAGCGGGGGTTTGGAGACCCAGTACTTC
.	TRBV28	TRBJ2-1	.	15	CASRPGVRGSNEQFF	TGTGCCAGCAGGCCCGGGGTTAGGGGAAGCAATGAGCAGTTCTTC
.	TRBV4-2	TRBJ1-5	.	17	CASSQGPGPPSNQPQHF	TGTGCCAGCAGCCAAGGACCCGGACCGCCTAGCAATCAGCCCCAGCATTTT
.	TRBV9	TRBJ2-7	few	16	CASSEGSAVASYEQYF	TGTGCCAGCAGCGAAGGTTCAGCTGTGGCCTCCTACGAGCAGTACTTC
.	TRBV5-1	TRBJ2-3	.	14	CASQLALGMNTQYF	TGCGCCAGCCAGCTAGCGCTGGGAATGAATACGCAGTATTTT
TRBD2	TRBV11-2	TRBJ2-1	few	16	CASSAGAGGAHNEQFF	TGTGCCAGCAGCGCGGGAGCGGGGGGCGCACACAATGAGCAGTTCTTC
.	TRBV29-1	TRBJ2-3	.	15	CSVEAGSLNTDTQYF	TGCAGCGTTGAGGCGGGATCACTAAATACAGATACGCAGTATTTT
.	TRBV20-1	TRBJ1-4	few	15	CSARHPGMADEKLFF	TGCAGTGCTAGGCACCCGGGGATGGCGGATGAAAAACTGTTTTTT
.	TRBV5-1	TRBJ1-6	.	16	CASSLGAGAGNSPLHF	TGCGCCAGCAGCTTGGGGGCTGGGGCTGGAAATTCACCCCTCCACTTT
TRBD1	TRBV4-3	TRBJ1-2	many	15	CASSPDRGQYYGYTF	TGCGCCAGCAGCCCCGACAGGGGGCAATACTATGGCTACACCTTC
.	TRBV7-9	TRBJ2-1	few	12	CASSLRSDEQFF	TGTGCCAGCAGCCTCAGGTCGGATGAGCAGTTCTTC
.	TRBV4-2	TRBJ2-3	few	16	CASSQEVSSTTDTQYF	TGTGCCAGCAGCCAAGAAGTTAGCAGTACCACAGATACGCAGTATTTT
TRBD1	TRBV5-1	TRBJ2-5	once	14	CSSSSGQGAKTQYF	TGCTCCAGCAGCTCCGGACAGGGAGCGAAGACCCAGTACTTC
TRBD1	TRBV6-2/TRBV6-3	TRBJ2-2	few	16	CASTLTGLMNTGELFF	TGTGCCAGCACCTTGACAGGGCTAATGAACACCGGGGAGCTGTTTTTT
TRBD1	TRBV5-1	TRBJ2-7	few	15	CASSVMGQGLYEQYF	TGCGCCAGCAGCGTTATGGGACAGGGGCTCTACGAGCAGTACTTC
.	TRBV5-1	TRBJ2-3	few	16	CASSLGGTTYTDTQYF	TGCGCCAGCAGCTTAGGGGGGACTACCTACACAGATACGCAGTATTTT
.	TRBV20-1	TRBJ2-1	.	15	CSAPSTSIYHNEQFF	TGCAGTGCACCTTCGACTAGTATTTACCACAATGAGCAGTTCTTC
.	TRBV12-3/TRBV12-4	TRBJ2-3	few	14	CASSLVQPTDTQYF	TGTGCCAGCAGTTTAGTCCAACCCACCGATACGCAGTATTTT
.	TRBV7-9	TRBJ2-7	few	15	CASSIGAGKNYEQYF	TGTGCCAGCAGCATAGGGGCAGGGAAGAACTACGAGCAGTACTTC
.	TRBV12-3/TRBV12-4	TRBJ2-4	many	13	CASSLAGQNIQYF	TGTGCCAGCAGTTTAGCGGGGCAAAACATTCAGTACTTC
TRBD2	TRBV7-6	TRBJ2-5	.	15	CASSNSGGAWETQYF	TGTGCCAGCAGCAATAGCGGGGGGGCCTGGGAGACCCAGTACTTC
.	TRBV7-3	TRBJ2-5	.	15	CASSPYPGAQETQYF	TGTGCCAGCAGCCCTTATCCCGGGGCTCAGGAGACCCAGTACTTC
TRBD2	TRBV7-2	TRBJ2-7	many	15	CASSQGLAGAYEQYF	TGTGCCAGCAGCCAGGGACTAGCGGGGGCCTACGAGCAGTACTTC
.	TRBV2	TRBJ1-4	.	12	CASSVVDEKLFF	TGTGCCAGCAGTGTAGTTGATGAAAAACTGTTTTTT
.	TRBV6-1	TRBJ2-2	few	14	CASSPSRNTGELFF	TGTGCCAGCAGCCCCTCCCGGAACACCGGGGAGCTGTTTTTT
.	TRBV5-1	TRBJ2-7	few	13	CASSFGGVDEQYF	TGCGCCAGCAGCTTTGGGGGTGTAGACGAGCAGTACTTC
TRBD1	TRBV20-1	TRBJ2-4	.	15	CSASRDRVRENIQYF	TGCAGTGCTAGTCGGGACAGGGTTCGGGAAAACATTCAGTACTTC
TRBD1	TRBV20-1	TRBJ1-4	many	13	CSAWTGTNEKLFF	TGCAGTGCTTGGACAGGGACTAATGAAAAACTGTTTTTT
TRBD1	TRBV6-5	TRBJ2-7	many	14	CASSYGTGGGEQYF	TGTGCCAGCAGTTACGGGACAGGGGGAGGCGAGCAGTACTTC
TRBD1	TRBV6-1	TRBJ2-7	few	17	CASSEDRAGSRSYEQYF	TGTGCCAGCAGCGAAGACAGGGCAGGGTCCCGCTCCTACGAGCAGTACTTC
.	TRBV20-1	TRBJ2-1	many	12	CSASYLGYEQFF	TGCAGTGCTAGCTACTTAGGATATGAGCAGTTCTTC
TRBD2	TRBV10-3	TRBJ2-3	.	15	CAIRRTAGGTDTQYF	TGTGCCATCAGAAGAACAGCGGGAGGTACAGATACGCAGTATTTT
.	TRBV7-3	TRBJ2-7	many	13	CASSTGHKGEQYF	TGTGCCAGCAGCACCGGACATAAGGGAGAGCAGTACTTC
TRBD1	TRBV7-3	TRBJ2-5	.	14	CASSPTGGFETQYF	TGTGCCAGCAGCCCGACAGGGGGCTTCGAGACCCAGTACTTC
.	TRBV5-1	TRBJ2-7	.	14	CASSPTSTTGEQYF	TGCGCCAGCAGCCCAACTAGTACGACGGGCGAGCAGTACTTC
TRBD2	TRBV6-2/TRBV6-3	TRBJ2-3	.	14	CASSRLAETDTQYF	TGTGCCAGCAGCCGACTAGCGGAGACAGATACGCAGTATTTT
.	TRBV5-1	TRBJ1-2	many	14	CASSPEGRNYGYTF	TGCGCCAGCAGCCCGGAGGGCCGTAACTATGGCTACACCTTC
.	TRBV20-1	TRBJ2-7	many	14	CSAEDITTLYEQYF	TGCAGTGCTGAGGACATAACAACGCTCTACGAGCAGTACTTC